This T cell receptor (beta chain) comes out of a study of long-term antiretroviral therapy in people with HIV. Survey-level immunoSEQ v3.0 assays were run. Target depth was about 40,000-50,000 T-cell genomes per sample. Generated by immunoSEQ multiplex PCR, the TCRdb table keeps only in-frame clones and is missing some. Of over 30,000 clones listed, around 74% are singletons. Looked up from germline, CDR1 is SGDLS and CDR2 is YYNGEE. The CDR3 length is 15 residues. Trimming removed 2 bases from V and 4 bases from J; junction bases left unmatched: 9. Study-wide findings and caveats: Pre-ART clonal expansions dominated every time point's repertoire. Among HIV repertoires, CDR3 length ranges were narrower than those of controls.

Only a few counts were recorded for this clone. Its antigen is still unknown. The receptor was derived from a man aged 45-65 years with HIV. Sequenced here: unsorted PBMCs, sampled 3 years after starting antiretroviral therapy. J is TRBJ2-7 and V is TRBV9; 7 nucleotides match TRBD1. In DNA form, the CDR3 reads TGTGCCAGCAGCGTTACAGGGGACCCTATTTACGAGCAGTACTTC. This gives the protein CASSVTGDPIYEQYF.